The next 23 T cell receptor beta chains were all read from a single sample in a study of glioma-infiltrating T cells after dendritic cell vaccination. Assay used: immunoSEQ multiplex PCR; TCRdb lists only in-frame clones, some missing. The repertoire holds roughly 100,000 clones, with roughly 76% as singletons. Here the sequenced sample was blood, taken before dendritic cell vaccination. Receptors originate from a human donor with glioblastoma.

This rearrangement joins TRBV2 to TRBJ2-1; 14 nucleotides agree with TRBD2. CDR1 SNHLY and CDR2 FYNNEI come from the germline V gene. The CDR3 has 15 residues. V was pared by 6 bases and J by 9 bases, with 7 bases of the junction left unmatched. The CDR3 reads CASRRLAGGSGEQFF. For the CDR3, the DNA is TGTGCCAGCAGAAGACTAGCGGGGGGGTCCGGTGAGCAGTTCTTC.

A few counts support this clone. This chain uses TRBV19 with TRBJ1-1; 7 nucleotides line up with TRBD1. Germline values: CDR1 LNHDA, CDR2 SQIVND (reference sequence). This CDR3 contains 16 residues. J gave up 6 bases and V 4 bases, and 14 bases lay outside the gene matches. This CDR3 is CASSKGQDHGTAEAFF. CDR3 nucleotides: TGTGCCAGTAGTAAAGGACAGGATCATGGGACAGCTGAAGCTTTCTTT.

The V and J genes are TRBV30 and TRBJ2-7; D may be TRBD1 (6 bases). CDR1 GTSNPN and CDR2 SVGIG come from the germline V gene (reference sequence). V was pared by 2 bases and J by 0 bases, with 11 bases between. CDR3 length equals 14 residues. The CDR3 region is CAWSPDRFSYEQYF. The CDR3 DNA reads as TGTGCCTGGAGTCCAGACAGGTTCTCCTACGAGCAGTACTTC.

Remarks on this clone: The junction departs from the called germline gene at one end, perhaps through a read error. The rearrangement uses TRBV6-1 and TRBJ2-1, with D unclear. Germline lookup yields CDR1 MNHNS and CDR2 SASEGT. The CDR3 extends over 16 amino acids. In nucleotides, the CDR3 is TGTGCCAACAGTGTTACCACGCGCGTTATCGGCAATGAGCAGTTCTTC. Protein: CANSVTTRVIGNEQFF.

The CDR3, as DNA: TGTGCCAGCTCCCCCGGACAGGGAGGGGCTGGGGCCAACGTCCTGACTTTC. Protein sequence: CASSPGQGGAGANVLTF. J is TRBJ2-6 and V is TRBV18, with D possibly TRBD1 on 8 matching bases. The CDR3 is made up of 17 amino acids. The V end lost 6 bases, the J end lost 2 bases, and 17 bases lay between the germline ends. CDR1 and CDR2 from the germline V gene are KGHSH and LQKENI. Together with reference TRBV18 and TRBJ2-6, the CDR3 gives the full variable domain: NAGVMQNPRHLVRRRGQEARLRCSPMKGHSHVYWYRQLPEEGLKFMVYLQKENIIDESGMPKERFSAEFPKEGPSILRIQQVVRGDSAAYFCASSPGQGGAGANVLTFGAGSRLTVL.

CDR3: CASRDRGDMGTQYF. As DNA, the CDR3 is TGTGCCAGCAGGGACAGGGGGGATATGGGGACCCAGTACTTC. The chain has TRBV6-1 and TRBJ2-5, with 10 bases matching TRBD1. This CDR3 contains 14 residues. CDR1 and CDR2 from the germline V gene are MNHNS and SASEGT. V was clipped by 6 bases and J by 7 bases; unmatched bases: 8.

This clone was counted once. V gene TRBV5-1 combines with J gene TRBJ2-5; 10 bases agree with TRBD2. Germline V gene data show CDR1 as SGHRS and CDR2 as YFSETQ. Germline trimming cut 2 bases from V and 4 bases from J; bases unmatched to any gene: 8. This CDR3 has 16 amino acids. For the CDR3, the DNA is TGCGCCAGCAGCTTCACCCTACTAGCGGGGTCAGAGACCCAGTACTTC. Translating it yields CASSFTLLAGSETQYF. Filled out from reference TRBV5-1 and TRBJ2-5, the complete variable domain reads KAGVTQTPRYLIKTRGQQVTLSCSPISGHRSVSWYQQTPGQGLQFLFEYFSETQRNKGNFPGRFSGRQFSNSRSEMNVSTLELGDSALYLCASSFTLLAGSETQYFGPGTRLLVL.

This clone was counted a few times. The CDR3 sequence: CASSSPGGTGYTF. The CDR3 nucleotides read TGTGCCAGCAGTTCCCCAGGGGGCACCGGCTACACCTTC. This chain connects TRBV28 to TRBJ1-2, with TRBD1 identical over 8 bases. This CDR3 has 13 residues. The germline V gene encodes CDR1 MDHEN and CDR2 SYDVKM. With 4 bases clipped from V and 8 bases from J, the junction kept 6 bases outside the gene matches.

In this sample, this clone turned up once. This chain uses TRBV5-1 with TRBJ1-2, with D uncertain. Germline values: CDR1 SGHRS, CDR2 YFSETQ. Trimming pared 0 bases from V and 3 bases from J, leaving 24 bases between. The CDR3 has 19 amino acids. As DNA, the CDR3 is TGCGCCAGCAGCTTGGATTGGGAGGAGGCCCGTAAAAATGACTATGGCTACACCTTC. As protein: CASSLDWEEARKNDYGYTF.

The rearrangement joins TRBV7-9 to TRBJ1-4; D is unresolved. Germline-derived CDR1 and CDR2 are SEHNR and FQNEAQ (reference sequence). V dropped 6 bases and J dropped 4 bases, with 9 bases sitting between them. This CDR3 comprises 13 residues. The CDR3 region has the DNA TGTGCCAGCAGGGATGAGGTTAATGAAAAACTGTTTTTT. Residues: CASRDEVNEKLFF. Supplemented by reference TRBV7-9 and TRBJ1-4, the full variable domain reads DTGVSQNPRHKITKRGQNVTFRCDPISEHNRLYWYRQTLGQGPEFLTYFQNEAQLEKSRLLSDRFSAERPKGSFSTLEIQRTEQGDSAMYLCASRDEVNEKLFFGSGTQLSVL.

This rearrangement joins TRBV5-1 to TRBJ1-2; D possibly corresponds to TRBD1 (6 bases). Germline assignment: CDR1 SGHRS and CDR2 YFSETQ. The CDR3 length is 14 residues. V lost 1 base and J 6 bases, leaving 13 bases between the germline ends. The CDR3 is CASSLFRGEDGYTF. The CDR3 bases are TGCGCCAGCAGCTTGTTCAGGGGAGAAGATGGCTACACCTTC.

The chain combines TRBV5-4 with TRBJ2-7; perhaps TRBD2 as D (5 bases). Deletions cut 4 bases from V and 2 bases from J, with 13 bases between. The CDR3 runs 14 residues. Germline V gene lookup returns CDR1 SGHNT and CDR2 YYREEE (reference sequence). As DNA, the CDR3 is TGTGCCAGCAGCCAAACTAGTACGGCCTACGAGCAGTACTTC. This translates into CASSQTSTAYEQYF.

The chain has TRBV7-6 and TRBJ2-2, with a possible D match to TRBD1 (6 bases). CDR1 and CDR2 from the germline V gene are SGHVS and FNYEAQ. V was trimmed by 5 bases and J by 0 bases, leaving 13 bases between them. This CDR3 is built from 16 residues. The CDR3 reads CASSPRRTANTGELFF. CDR3 nucleotide sequence: TGTGCCAGCAGCCCCCGCCGGACAGCGAACACCGGGGAGCTGTTTTTT.

The CDR3 region is CASSLGQGQYEQYF. CDR3 DNA sequence: TGCGCCAGCAGCCTCGGACAAGGACAATACGAGCAGTACTTC. The gene calls are TRBV4-1 and TRBJ2-7, with D perhaps TRBD1 (5 bases). Trimming pared 4 bases from V and 4 bases from J, leaving 14 bases between. Looked up from germline, CDR1 is MGHRA and CDR2 is YSYEKL. The CDR3 length is 14 residues.

This rearrangement joins TRBV6-6 to TRBJ2-2; 10 bases are shared with TRBD2. Looked up from germline, CDR1 is MNHNY and CDR2 is SVGAGI (reference sequence). After removal of 2 bases from V and 6 bases from J, the junction contained 3 bases not matched to a gene. The CDR3 runs 15 residues. This CDR3 reads CASSYPGTSAGELFF. CDR3 sequence (DNA): TGTGCCAGCAGTTACCCAGGGACTAGCGCCGGGGAGCTGTTTTTT.

This chain's CDR3 is CASSDHRGVKYGYTF. CDR3 nucleotides: TGTGCCAGCAGCGACCACAGGGGAGTAAAATATGGCTACACCTTC. This rearrangement joins TRBV9 to TRBJ1-2; 7 positions match TRBD1. Germline V gene lookup returns CDR1 SGDLS and CDR2 YYNGEE. Unmatched junction bases numbered 10, after V lost 3 bases and J lost 5 bases. There are 15 residues in the CDR3.

The chain links TRBV7-8 to TRBJ2-1; the D gene is possibly TRBD1 (6 bases). Germline assignment: CDR1 SGHVS and CDR2 FQNEAQ. V lost 1 base to trimming and J lost 5 bases, with 9 bases between them. The CDR3 is 14 amino acids. CDR3 DNA: TGTGCCAGCAGCTTAGTTCAGGGGAACAATGAGCAGTTCTTC. Amino acid sequence: CASSLVQGNNEQFF.

The chain is built from TRBV5-1 and TRBJ2-3, with 10 bases aligning to TRBD2. The CDR3 runs to 15 residues. The germline gives CDR1 SGHRS, CDR2 YFSETQ. With V trimmed by 4 bases and J by 2 bases, 4 bases remained unmatched. CDR3 region: CASSPLAGATDTQYF. DNA for the CDR3: TGCGCCAGCAGCCCGCTAGCGGGGGCCACAGATACGCAGTATTTT.

The rearrangement links TRBV9 to TRBJ2-5; a possible D gene is TRBD1 (6 bases). The V gene lost 3 bases and the J gene lost 1 base, with 10 bases spanning the gap. The germline CDR1 and CDR2 sequences are SGDLS and YYNGEE. The CDR3 sequence is 14 residues long. The CDR3 protein is CASSAGQLQETQYF. The CDR3 DNA reads as TGTGCCAGCAGCGCCGGACAGCTCCAAGAGACCCAGTACTTC.

The chain employs TRBV4-1 and TRBJ2-7, with 11 bases that match TRBD1. J gave up 5 bases and V 4 bases, and 7 bases lay outside the gene matches. The V gene's germline CDR1 is MGHRA and CDR2 YSYEKL. This CDR3 comprises 15 residues. CDR3 bases: TGCGCCAGCAGCCTTCAGGGACAGGGGGACAACGAGCAGTACTTC. Translated, it gives CASSLQGQGDNEQYF.

The J gene is TRBJ2-7, the V gene TRBV7-9; 8 bases align to TRBD1. Germline V lookup: CDR1 SEHNR, CDR2 FQNEAQ (reference sequence). This CDR3 is 15 amino acids long. V lost 2 bases and J lost 4; bases outside the gene matches: 7. The CDR3 DNA is TGTGCCAGCAGCTTACGACAGGGGCCAGAGTACGAGCAGTACTTC. Residues: CASSLRQGPEYEQYF.

The chain links TRBV6-1 to TRBJ1-1; 7 nucleotides match TRBD1. This CDR3 contains 15 residues. The junction had 19 bases not matched to a gene; V was cut back by 7 bases and J by 11 bases. Germline CDR1 reads MNHNS; CDR2 reads SASEGT. CDR3 residues: CASIPILDRQGEAFF. The CDR3, as DNA: TGTGCCAGCATCCCGATCCTGGACAGGCAGGGTGAGGCTTTCTTT.

The table lists this clone with a count of one. The chain couples TRBV6-5 to TRBJ2-7, with D possibly being TRBD2 (5 bases). Germline values: CDR1 MNHEY, CDR2 SVGAGI. Trimming removed 6 bases from V and 5 bases from J, with 17 bases in between. The CDR3 is 14 amino acids. For the CDR3, the DNA is TGTGCCAGCAGAGCCCCCGGGGTCCCCCACGAGCAGTACTTC. Protein sequence: CASRAPGVPHEQYF.